This TCR beta chain was sequenced in a study of blood T cells in healthy people across ages. Study observations and caveats: Naive T cell percentage showed a strong correlation with the diversity of TCR beta.

Points on this clonotype: Its antigen remains unknown.

A second about 7 to 12 cycle PCR used barcoded and J-beta primers. Each cDNA was tagged by a template-switch adaptor containing 12 random nucleotides. A single record per CDR3 protein comes from TCRdb applying MiXCR to the 5' RACE reads. The sample contains roughly 560,000 distinct CDR3 sequences, 24% of which appear only once. V lost 2 bases and J lost 6, with 12 bases in between. The CDR3 has 14 residues. These data were also filed under a second study, of T cells of mothers and their children. That report adds: Related mother-child pairs shared marginally more repertoire than unrelated pairs, though not significantly.

The rearrangement joins TRBV12-3 or TRBV12-4 to TRBJ2-3; perhaps TRBD2 as D (6 bases). The sample consisted of blood. The origin of this receptor is a boy younger than 18 in good health. The CDR3 nucleotides are TGTGCCAGCAGTTTAATTTTGCGGGGTGATACGCAGTATTTT. Translation gives CASSLILRGDTQYF.